Below are 27 T cell receptor beta chains sequenced from a single sample in a study of early T cells in non-severe SARS-CoV-2 infection. TCRdb called the 5' RACE reads again in MiXCR, with one record for every CDR3 protein. The sample lists some 64,000 distinct CDR3 sequences; roughly 13% were seen once. The sample was whole blood. The receptors come from an adult who was a healthcare worker with PCR-confirmed SARS-CoV-2 infection or an uninfected control (not recorded which).

This clonotype was seen at least ten times. The chain has TRBV7-2 and TRBJ2-1, with 16 bases fitting TRBD2. The CDR3 covers 17 residues. Germline CDR1 and CDR2: SGHTA and FQGNSA. J was trimmed by 7 bases and V by 5 bases; bases with no gene match: 8. CDR3 sequence: CASSPLPGLAGGNEQFF. CDR3 nucleotide sequence: TGTGCCAGCAGCCCGCTCCCGGGACTAGCGGGAGGGAATGAGCAGTTCTTC. Complete variable domain (other parts from reference TRBV7-2 and TRBJ2-1): GAGVSQSPSNKVTEKGKDVELRCDPISGHTALYWYRQSLGQGLEFLIYFQGNSAPDKSGLPSDRFSAERTGGSVSTLTIQRTQQEDSAVYLCASSPLPGLAGGNEQFFGPGTRLTVL.

This clonotype was seen a few times. This chain links TRBV7-3 with TRBJ2-6; no clear D. Germline CDR1 and CDR2: SGHTA and FQGTGA. The CDR3 covers 15 residues. The V end was cut by 5 bases, the J end by 1 base, with 9 bases between. Here the CDR3 reads CASSLETSGANVLTF. The CDR3 nucleotides are TGTGCCAGCAGCCTCGAAACGTCTGGGGCCAACGTCCTGACTTTC. The whole variable domain, filled in from reference TRBV7-3 and TRBJ2-6, reads GAGVSQTPSNKVTEKGKYVELRCDPISGHTALYWYRQSLGQGPEFLIYFQGTGAADDSGLPNDRFFAVRPEGSVSTLKIQRTERGDSAVYLCASSLETSGANVLTFGAGSRLTVL.

This clonotype was picked up a small number of times. V gene TRBV10-3 combines with J gene TRBJ1-1, with a tentative D call TRBD1 (5 bases). Germline V gives CDR1 ENHRY, CDR2 SYGVKD. This CDR3 region has 13 residues. V was trimmed by 3 bases and J by 1 base, leaving 6 bases between them. The CDR3 protein is CAISDRENTEAFF. The CDR3 coding sequence is TGTGCCATCAGTGACAGGGAGAACACTGAAGCTTTCTTT.

The chain has TRBV5-4 and TRBJ1-1, with D perhaps matching TRBD1 (5 bases). V lost 4 bases and J 4 bases, leaving 11 bases between the germline ends. Germline V lookup: CDR1 SGHNT, CDR2 YYREEE (reference sequence). CDR3 length equals 13 residues. CDR3 coding DNA: TGTGCCAGCAGCGTTACAGGTATCACTGAAGCTTTCTTT. It encodes CASSVTGITEAFF.

This clonotype was observed at least ten times. The gene calls are TRBV5-1 and TRBJ2-1, with TRBD2 matching 7 bases. V lost 4 bases to trimming and J lost 0 bases; unmatched junction nucleotides: 10. The germline CDR1 and CDR2 sequences are SGHRS and YFSETQ. The CDR3 totals 17 residues. The CDR3 reads CASSQTTSWSSYNEQFF. In DNA, the CDR3 is TGCGCCAGCAGCCAGACGACTAGCTGGAGCTCCTACAATGAGCAGTTCTTC.

The rearrangement links TRBV10-3 to TRBJ2-3; 10 bases line up with TRBD2. Germline trimming cut 10 bases from V and 0 bases from J; bases unmatched to any gene: 1. The CDR3 is made up of 13 amino acids. Germline V gives CDR1 ENHRY, CDR2 SYGVKD. CDR3 region: CATTSGSTDTQYF. The CDR3 nucleotides read TGTGCCACGACTAGCGGGAGCACAGATACGCAGTATTTT.

The V call is TRBV29-1, the J call TRBJ2-1; D uncertain. The CDR3 contains 14 residues. The V and J ends lost 7 bases and 0 bases respectively, with 13 bases between them. Germline CDR1 SQVTM, CDR2 ANQGSEA. CDR3 DNA: TGCAGCGCCCCCGGTTTATCCTCCTACAATGAGCAGTTCTTC. Its translation: CSAPGLSSYNEQFF.

This clonotype has a count of ten or more. V usage is TRBV20-1 and J usage is TRBJ2-3; 12 bases match TRBD2. Germline CDR1 and CDR2: DFQATT and SNEGSKA (reference sequence). CDR3 size: 15 residues. With V trimmed by 6 bases and J by 1 base, 5 bases remained unmatched. The DNA of the CDR3 is TGCAGTGCCCGGGGACTAGCGGGCGGCACAGATACGCAGTATTTT. It translates to CSARGLAGGTDTQYF.

This clonotype has only a few counts. This chain connects TRBV3-1 to TRBJ2-7; the match to TRBD1 covers 9 bases. V trimming: 4 bases; J trimming: 2 bases; junction bases outside the gene matches: 9. The germline CDR1 and CDR2 sequences are LGHDT and YNNKEL (reference sequence). The CDR3 runs to 16 residues. CDR3 sequence reads: CASSLRGGTGTYEQYF. The DNA of the CDR3 is TGTGCCAGCAGCCTCCGAGGGGGGACAGGGACCTACGAGCAGTACTTC.

As for this clonotype: This may arise from a read error, as a much more abundant clone is one base away. CDR3 DNA sequence: TGTGTCAGCAGCTTACCACCGGAAAACACCATATATTTT. This translates into CVSSLPPENTIYF. This sequence joins TRBV7-9 and TRBJ1-3; D call uncertain. The CDR3 sequence is 13 residues long. Germline assignment: CDR1 SEHNR and CDR2 FQNEAQ (reference sequence).

The rearrangement joins TRBV6-2 or TRBV6-3 to TRBJ2-7; D may correspond to TRBD1 or TRBD2 (5 bases each). This CDR3 spans 12 amino acids. CDR1 is MNHEY, CDR2 SVGEGT, per germline. The V end was cut by 6 bases, the J end by 3 bases, with 9 bases between. The CDR3 nucleotides read TGTGCCAGCAGGGGAGACAGCTACGAGCAGTACTTC. Translated: CASRGDSYEQYF.

By proportion, this clonotype is medium-sized. V and J are TRBV12-3 or TRBV12-4 and TRBJ2-7, with D perhaps TRBD2 (5 bases). The CDR3 has 14 residues. The germline V and J ends were trimmed by 0 bases and 5 bases, with 11 bases remaining between them. In nucleotides, the CDR3 is TGTGCCAGCAGTTTAGCGTTATCCGGGGACGAGCAGTACTTC. The encoded protein is CASSLALSGDEQYF.

The genes are TRBV11-2 and TRBJ1-1; D not certain. CDR3 length: 14 amino acids. Per germline, CDR1 SGHAT and CDR2 FQNNGV. V lost 1 base to trimming and J lost 4 bases, with 10 bases between them. The CDR3 DNA sequence: TGTGCCAGCAGCTTAGTTAACACCGCCACTGAAGCTTTCTTT. Translated: CASSLVNTATEAFF.

This chain links TRBV24-1 with TRBJ2-2; TRBD2 agrees at 8 bases. Unmatched junction bases numbered 3, after V lost 4 bases and J lost 0 bases. Germline V gene lookup returns CDR1 KGHDR and CDR2 SFDVKD. The CDR3 runs 16 residues. In DNA form, the CDR3 reads TGTGCCACCAGTGAACATAGCGGGACGAACACCGGGGAGCTGTTTTTT. Encoded protein: CATSEHSGTNTGELFF.

This clonotype was seen a few times. This chain links TRBV20-1 with TRBJ2-7; 9 bases line up with TRBD2. Looked up from germline, CDR1 is DFQATT and CDR2 is SNEGSKA (reference sequence). V was pared by 0 bases and J by 0 bases, with 6 bases of the junction left unmatched. The CDR3 spans 16 residues. The CDR3 region has the DNA TGCAGTGCTAGAGAGGCACTAGCGGGCACCTCCTACGAGCAGTACTTC. Protein: CSAREALAGTSYEQYF.

This clonotype was seen ten or more times. The J gene is TRBJ1-5, the V gene TRBV12-1. TRBV12-1 is shown as a pseudogene. The CDR3 is 13 residues long. The CDR3 DNA reads as TGTGCCAGCCCCCTCCCAGGCGGTCAGCCCCAGCATTTT. It translates to CASPLPGGQPQHF.

The chain links TRBV20-1 to TRBJ2-3; D assignment may be TRBD1 or TRBD2 (6 bases each). This CDR3 has 11 amino acids. V was trimmed by 3 bases and J by 6 bases, leaving 7 bases between them. Per germline, CDR1 DFQATT and CDR2 SNEGSKA (reference sequence). The CDR3 DNA reads as TGCAGTGCTAGGGGGGGCGATACGCAGTATTTT. This translates into CSARGGDTQYF.

This chain uses TRBV28 with TRBJ2-1; possible D gene TRBD2, 6 bases. The CDR3 is made up of 15 amino acids. Trimming pared 3 bases from V and 5 bases from J, leaving 14 bases between. Germline loops: CDR1 MDHEN, CDR2 SYDVKM. CDR3 sequence: CASSFGGSSHNEQFF. DNA for the CDR3: TGTGCCAGCAGTTTTGGGGGGAGTAGCCACAATGAGCAGTTCTTC.

The CDR3 sequence is CASRLTGTSYEQYF. The CDR3 DNA sequence: TGTGCCAGCAGATTGACAGGGACCTCCTACGAGCAGTACTTC. The chain uses TRBV6-2 or TRBV6-3 and TRBJ2-7; 7 positions match TRBD1. The CDR3 length is 14 residues. Trimming removed 6 bases from V and 0 bases from J; junction bases left unmatched: 5. Germline V gene lookup returns CDR1 MNHEY and CDR2 SVGEGT.

This clonotype was counted ten times or more. The chain recombines TRBV7-2 with TRBJ1-5; D is undetermined. The CDR3 consists of 15 residues. Between the trimmed V and J ends, which lost 4 bases and 4 bases, there was a span of 14 bases. In germline, CDR1 is SGHTA, CDR2 FQGNSA. CDR3 region: CASSSSGIANQPQHF. The CDR3 DNA follows: TGTGCCAGCAGCTCATCCGGGATCGCTAATCAGCCCCAGCATTTT.

The rearrangement joins TRBV5-5 to TRBJ1-5; D gene ambiguous. Per germline, CDR1 SGHKS and CDR2 YYEKEE (reference sequence). This CDR3 is built from 14 residues. V lost 0 bases and J lost 4, with 8 bases in between. In DNA form, the CDR3 reads TGTGCCAGCAGCTTGGGAGTGGCAAATCAGCCCCAGCATTTT. Its translation: CASSLGVANQPQHF.

This clonotype was detected only a few times. The CDR3 here is CSVRSGPYEQYF. DNA of the CDR3: TGCAGTGTCCGTAGCGGTCCCTACGAGCAGTACTTC. J is TRBJ2-7 and V is TRBV20-1; weak D call: TRBD2 (6 bases). The germline V gene encodes CDR1 DFQATT and CDR2 SNEGSKA (reference sequence). The CDR3 is 12 amino acids. V dropped 7 bases and J dropped 2 bases, with 12 bases sitting between them.

The chain recombines TRBV28 with TRBJ1-1, with TRBD1 identical over 12 bases. The CDR3 runs 15 residues. The V gene's germline CDR1 is MDHEN and CDR2 SYDVKM. The V gene end was trimmed by 5 bases and the J gene end by 0 bases; junction bases not matched to a gene: 1. The CDR3 DNA is TGTGCCAGCAGTGGGACAGGGGGCATGAACACTGAAGCTTTCTTT. Translation gives CASSGTGGMNTEAFF.

This clonotype was detected ten times or more. This CDR3 reads CAISESLRGGDGYTF. The CDR3 bases are TGTGCCATCAGTGAGTCCCTCCGCGGGGGGGATGGCTACACCTTC. V is TRBV10-3 and J is TRBJ1-2; D is perhaps TRBD1 (5 bases). The germline V and J ends were trimmed by 0 bases and 6 bases, with 14 bases remaining between them. Looked up from germline, CDR1 is ENHRY and CDR2 is SYGVKD. The CDR3 has 15 residues.

Only a few counts were recorded for this clonotype. The chain employs TRBV27 and TRBJ2-5; no clear D. The CDR3 extends over 14 amino acids. The V end lost 7 bases, the J end lost 2 bases, and 14 bases lay between the germline ends. CDR1 is MNHEY and CDR2 is SMNVEV in the germline V gene (reference sequence). The CDR3 region has the DNA TGTGCCAGCATGAGATCATACGGGCAAGAGACCCAGTACTTC. Its translation is CASMRSYGQETQYF.

This sequence joins TRBV19 and TRBJ2-2; TRBD2 matches 7 bases. Germline assignment: CDR1 LNHDA and CDR2 SQIVND (reference sequence). CDR3 length equals 14 residues. The junction had 3 bases not matched to a gene; V was cut back by 3 bases and J by 5 bases. Here the CDR3 DNA reads TGTGCCAGTAGTATCTTCGGGGGGACCGGGGAGCTGTTTTTT. Its translation: CASSIFGGTGELFF.

This clonotype was recorded many times. The rearrangement uses TRBV7-2 and TRBJ1-6, with 7 bases matching TRBD1. This CDR3 is built from 16 residues. Trimming removed 8 bases from V and 0 bases from J; junction bases left unmatched: 7. The germline CDR1 and CDR2 sequences are SGHTA and FQGNSA. The CDR3 reads CASSGGAPSYNSPLHF. Here the CDR3 DNA reads TGTGCCAGCTCAGGGGGGGCGCCCTCCTATAATTCACCCCTCCACTTT.